This T cell receptor (beta chain) stems from a study of T-cell reconstitution after alpha-beta-depleted transplantation in children. Broader study findings: Hyperexpanded clones declined; after one year, newly produced T cells mostly supplied diversity. By about two months after transplant, alpha-beta T cells reportedly arose from several hundred graft clones that had expanded. There were some patients whose high TCRbeta diversity at day 60 came from surviving recipient T cells and thymic progenitors.

This clonotype came up a few times. Its antigen is currently unknown. This CDR3 has 15 residues. The ends lost 5 bases at V and 4 bases at J; junction bases unmatched: 9. Germline V gene sequence: CDR1 LNHDA, CDR2 SQIVND (reference sequence). The library targeted TCRbeta and was prepared with unique molecular identifiers. TCRdb re-derived calls from the PCR reads in MiXCR, one entry per CDR3 protein. The data contain 200,000 to 250,000 distinct CDR3 sequences, approximately 8.9% of them seen just once; the ten biggest clones take up 6.3%. The sequence was obtained from a male patient younger than 18 who had a stem cell transplant for acute lymphoblastic leukemia, so the T cells may come from the graft donor. The genes are TRBV19 and TRBJ1-2, with 8 bases lining up with TRBD1. The specimen was PBMCs, mostly from graft donor cells, collected 180 days after TCRalphabeta/CD19-depleted stem cell transplant. The DNA for the CDR3 is TGTGCCAGTAGTCCCGGAACAGGGGGAGTCTATGGCTACACCTTC. Protein sequence: CASSPGTGGVYGYTF.